A selection of T cell receptor beta chains follows, all from one sample in a study of CD8+ T cells in alopecia areata. Some clones are missing from TCRdb's copy, which holds only in-frame ones; the method was immunoSEQ multiplex PCR. Of roughly 180,000 clones in the sample, roughly 60% are singletons; the top ten hold about 1.5%. The source was CD4+ T cells sorted from blood, collected at week 0. These receptors came from a human donor with alopecia areata. Each CDR3 is given without its conserved first and last residue. Each record gives: V gene, CDR3 protein.

TRBV5-1 ASSPTQRGGSDTQY
TRBV29-1 SGCVQSGEKLF
TRBV5-1 ASSPTGEYGYT
TRBV2 ASSEGTSQETQY
TRBV30 AWSVRYGEFYT
TRBV9 ASSPRLAGPDEEQY
TRBV2 ASSRETQY
TRBV5-1 ASSLPGGNEQY
TRBV5-4 ASSGEKSQGISATGELF
TRBV7-9 ASSPRGSLEY
TRBV29-1 SVDQGTNYGYT
TRBV4-3 ASSATSRAGGGYT
TRBV7-2 ASSRQGTNQPQH
TRBV30 AWSVAVSGPREAF
TRBV29-1 PRGRGYEQY
TRBV2 ASSDLEETQY
TRBV30 AWRPGTGISPLH
TRBV30 AWSVGLGDQPQH
TRBV30 AWSVGGGAKNIQY
TRBV7-2 ASSLVGQPQH
TRBV4-3 ASSQVQGETQY
TRBV9 ASSVVPNPKGLDYGYT
TRBV2 ASSVSYEQY
TRBV29-1 SVTGTGSYEQY
TRBV30 AWGAGNYGYT
TRBV9 ASSGQSSYNSPLH
TRBV18 ASSPQSYNEQF
TRBV19 ASSIDRDGGYT
TRBV29-1 SVATGGGFRTYEQY
TRBV30 AWSVREGLEQY
TRBV12-5 ASGLAGTGELF
TRBV7-2 ASSLEGRADQPQH
TRBV2 ASSEQGSNSPLH
TRBV29-1 SAEGIGGTQY
TRBV5-1 ASSLLGLLAGAQKNIQY
TRBV5-1 ASSLGIGQGNYGYT
TRBV28 ASGQGWNEQY
TRBV30 AWSITRDRKF
TRBV29-1 SVGGAYEQF
TRBV9 ASSVAAGRGTEAF
TRBV5-1 ASSKGRNTEAF
TRBV6-6 ASSLQEINQPQH
TRBV7-8 ASSLRQFTDTQY
TRBV30 AWGGQRTDTQY
TRBV30 AWSLDREEY
TRBV5-4 ASSFYTGGISGANVLT
TRBV7-2 ASSLLGPSNYGYT
TRBV25-1 ASSETVYNSPLH
TRBV10-3 AARGTGSREQY
TRBV4-3 ASSLGHQTGLKGYEQY
TRBV4-3 ASSHRGPYTEAF
TRBV30 AWASGGTGATEAF
TRBV25-1 ASSAGASGGYEQY
TRBV9 ASSARGETQY
TRBV15 ATSPDRMNTEAF
TRBV7-2 ASSPTGVTNTGELF
TRBV5-6 ASSREMARAAYGYT
TRBV30 AWSVSTFEQF
TRBV6-5 ASGTGELF